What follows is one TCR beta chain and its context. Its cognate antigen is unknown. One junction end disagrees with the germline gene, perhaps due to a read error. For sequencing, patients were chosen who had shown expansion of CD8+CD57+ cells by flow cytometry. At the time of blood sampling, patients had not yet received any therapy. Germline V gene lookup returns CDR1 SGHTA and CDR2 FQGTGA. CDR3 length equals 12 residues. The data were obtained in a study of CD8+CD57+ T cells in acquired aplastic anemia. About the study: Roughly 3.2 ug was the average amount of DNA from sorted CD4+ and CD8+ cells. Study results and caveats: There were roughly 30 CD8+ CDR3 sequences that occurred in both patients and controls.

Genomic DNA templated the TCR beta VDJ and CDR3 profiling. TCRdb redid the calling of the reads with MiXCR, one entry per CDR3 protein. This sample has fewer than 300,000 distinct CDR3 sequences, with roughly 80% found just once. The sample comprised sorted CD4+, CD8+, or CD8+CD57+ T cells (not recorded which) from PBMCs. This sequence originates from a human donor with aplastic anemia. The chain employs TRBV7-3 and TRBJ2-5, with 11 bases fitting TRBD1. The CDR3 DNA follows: TGTGCCGGACAGGGGGCCACAGAGACCGAGTACTTC. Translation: CAGQGATETEYF.